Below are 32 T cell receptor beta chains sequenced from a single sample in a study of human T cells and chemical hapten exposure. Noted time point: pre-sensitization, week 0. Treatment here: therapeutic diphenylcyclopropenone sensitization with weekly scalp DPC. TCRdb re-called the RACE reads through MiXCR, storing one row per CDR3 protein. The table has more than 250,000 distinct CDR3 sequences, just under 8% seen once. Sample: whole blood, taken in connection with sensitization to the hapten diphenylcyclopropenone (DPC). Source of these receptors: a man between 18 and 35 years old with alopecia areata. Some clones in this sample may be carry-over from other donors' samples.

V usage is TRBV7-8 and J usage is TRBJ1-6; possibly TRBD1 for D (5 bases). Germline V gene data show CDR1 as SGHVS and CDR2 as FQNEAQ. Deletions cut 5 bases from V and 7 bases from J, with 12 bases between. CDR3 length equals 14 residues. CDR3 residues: CASSTSRQNSPLHF. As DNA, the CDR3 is TGTGCCAGCAGCACCTCCCGACAGAATTCACCCCTCCACTTT.

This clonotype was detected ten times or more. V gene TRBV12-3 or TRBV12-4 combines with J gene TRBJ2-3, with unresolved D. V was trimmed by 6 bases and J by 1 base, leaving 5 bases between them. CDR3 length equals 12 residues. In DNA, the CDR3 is TGTGCCAGCAGCTTCGGCACAGATACGCAGTATTTT. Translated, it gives CASSFGTDTQYF.

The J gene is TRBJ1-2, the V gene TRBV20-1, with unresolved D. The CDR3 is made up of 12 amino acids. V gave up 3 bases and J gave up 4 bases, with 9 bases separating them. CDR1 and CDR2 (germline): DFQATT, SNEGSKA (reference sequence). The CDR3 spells CSARASIYGYTF. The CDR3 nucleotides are TGCAGTGCTAGGGCCTCGATCTATGGCTACACCTTC.

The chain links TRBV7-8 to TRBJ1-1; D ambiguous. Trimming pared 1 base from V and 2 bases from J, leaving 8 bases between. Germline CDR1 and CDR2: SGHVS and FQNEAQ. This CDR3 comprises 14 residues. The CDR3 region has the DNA TGTGCCAGCAGCTTAGTTGCCACAAACACTGAAGCTTTCTTT. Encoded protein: CASSLVATNTEAFF.

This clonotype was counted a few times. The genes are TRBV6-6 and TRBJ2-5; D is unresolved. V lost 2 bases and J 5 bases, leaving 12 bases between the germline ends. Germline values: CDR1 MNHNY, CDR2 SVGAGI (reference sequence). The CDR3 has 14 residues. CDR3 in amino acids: CASSYGTGLETQYF. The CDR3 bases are TGTGCCAGCAGTTACGGTACGGGTCTGGAGACCCAGTACTTC.

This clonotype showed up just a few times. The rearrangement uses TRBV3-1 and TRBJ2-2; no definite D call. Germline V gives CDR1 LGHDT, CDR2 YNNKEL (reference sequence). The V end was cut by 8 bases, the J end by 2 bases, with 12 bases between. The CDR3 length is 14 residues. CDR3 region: CASRAPSNTGELFF. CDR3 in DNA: TGTGCCAGCCGCGCCCCGAGTAACACCGGGGAGCTGTTTTTT.

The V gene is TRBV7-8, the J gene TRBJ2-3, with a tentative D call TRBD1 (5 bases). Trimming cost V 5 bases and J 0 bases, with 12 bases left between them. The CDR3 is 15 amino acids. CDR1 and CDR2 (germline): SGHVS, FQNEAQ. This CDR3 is CASSEWGRSTDTQYF. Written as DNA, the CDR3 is TGTGCCAGCAGCGAATGGGGCCGTAGCACAGATACGCAGTATTTT.

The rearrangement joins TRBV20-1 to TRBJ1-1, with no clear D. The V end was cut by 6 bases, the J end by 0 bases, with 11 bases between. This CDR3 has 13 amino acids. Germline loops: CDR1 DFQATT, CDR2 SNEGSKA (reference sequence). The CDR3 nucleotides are TGCAGTGCGACCCCGAGTATGAACACTGAAGCTTTCTTT. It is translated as CSATPSMNTEAFF.

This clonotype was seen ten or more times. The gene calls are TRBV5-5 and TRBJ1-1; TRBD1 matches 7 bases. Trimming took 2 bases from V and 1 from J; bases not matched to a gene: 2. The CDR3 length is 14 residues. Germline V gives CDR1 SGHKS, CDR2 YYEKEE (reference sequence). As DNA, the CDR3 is TGTGCCAGCAGCTTCACAGGGGCGAACACTGAAGCTTTCTTT. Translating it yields CASSFTGANTEAFF. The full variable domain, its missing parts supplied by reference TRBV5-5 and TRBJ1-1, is DAGVTQSPTHLIKTRGQQVTLRCSPISGHKSVSWYQQVLGQGPQFIFQYYEKEERGRGNFPDRFSARQFPNYSSELNVNALLLGDSALYLCASSFTGANTEAFFGQGTRLTVV.

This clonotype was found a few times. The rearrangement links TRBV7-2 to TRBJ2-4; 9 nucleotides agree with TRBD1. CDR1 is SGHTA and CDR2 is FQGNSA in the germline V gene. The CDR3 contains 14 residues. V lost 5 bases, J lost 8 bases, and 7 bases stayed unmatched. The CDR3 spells CASSPRDRVDIQYF. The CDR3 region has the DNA TGTGCCAGCAGCCCCCGGGACAGGGTGGACATTCAGTACTTC.

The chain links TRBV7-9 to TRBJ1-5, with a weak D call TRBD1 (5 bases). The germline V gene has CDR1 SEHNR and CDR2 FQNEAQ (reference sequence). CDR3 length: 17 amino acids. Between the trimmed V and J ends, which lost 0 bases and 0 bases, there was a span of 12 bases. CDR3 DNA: TGTGCCAGCAGCTTAGCGGGGGGAGCTTATAGCAATCAGCCCCAGCATTTT. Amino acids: CASSLAGGAYSNQPQHF.

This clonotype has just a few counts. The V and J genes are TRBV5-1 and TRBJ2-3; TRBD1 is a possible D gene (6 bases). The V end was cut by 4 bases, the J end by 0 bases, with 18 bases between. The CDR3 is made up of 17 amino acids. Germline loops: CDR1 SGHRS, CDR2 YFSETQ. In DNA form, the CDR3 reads TGCGCCAGCAGCGCCCGACAGGCCCCGTTAAGCACAGATACGCAGTATTTT. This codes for CASSARQAPLSTDTQYF.

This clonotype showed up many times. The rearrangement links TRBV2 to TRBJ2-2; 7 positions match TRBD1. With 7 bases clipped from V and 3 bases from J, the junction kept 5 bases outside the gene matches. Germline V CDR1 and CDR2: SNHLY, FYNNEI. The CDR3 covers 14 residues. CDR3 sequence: CASKGTAYTGELFF. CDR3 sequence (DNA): TGTGCCAGCAAGGGGACAGCATACACCGGGGAGCTGTTTTTT. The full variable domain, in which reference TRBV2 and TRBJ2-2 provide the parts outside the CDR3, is EPEVTQTPSHQVTQMGQEVILRCVPISNHLYFYWYRQILGQKVEFLVSFYNNEISEKSEIFDDQFSVERPDGSNFTLKIRSTKLEDSAMYFCASKGTAYTGELFFGEGSRLTVL.

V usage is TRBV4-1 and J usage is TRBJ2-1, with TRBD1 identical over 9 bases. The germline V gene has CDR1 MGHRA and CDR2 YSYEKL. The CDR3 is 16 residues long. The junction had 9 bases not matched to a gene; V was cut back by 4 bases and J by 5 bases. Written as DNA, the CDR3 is TGCGCCAGCAGCCCCCTACTAGACAGGGGGGACAATGAGCAGTTCTTC. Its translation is CASSPLLDRGDNEQFF.

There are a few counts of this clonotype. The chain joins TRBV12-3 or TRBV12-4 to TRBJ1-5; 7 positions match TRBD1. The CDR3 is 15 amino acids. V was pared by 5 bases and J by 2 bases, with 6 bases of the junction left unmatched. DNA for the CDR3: TGTGCCAGCAGTACCACAGGGGCTGGCAATCAGCCCCAGCATTTT. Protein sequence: CASSTTGAGNQPQHF.

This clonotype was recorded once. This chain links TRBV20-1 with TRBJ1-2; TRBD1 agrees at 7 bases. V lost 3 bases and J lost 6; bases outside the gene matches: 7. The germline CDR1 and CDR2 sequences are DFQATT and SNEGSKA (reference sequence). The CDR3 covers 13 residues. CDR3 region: CSASPQTGNGYTF. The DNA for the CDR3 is TGCAGTGCTAGCCCGCAGACAGGGAATGGCTACACCTTC.

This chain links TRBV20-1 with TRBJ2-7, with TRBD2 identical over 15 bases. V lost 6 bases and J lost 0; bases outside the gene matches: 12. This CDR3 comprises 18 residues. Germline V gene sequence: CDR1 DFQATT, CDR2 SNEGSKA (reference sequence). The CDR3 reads CSAETGTSGGYTSYEQYF. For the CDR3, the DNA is TGCAGTGCCGAAACAGGGACTAGCGGGGGGTATACCTCCTACGAGCAGTACTTC.

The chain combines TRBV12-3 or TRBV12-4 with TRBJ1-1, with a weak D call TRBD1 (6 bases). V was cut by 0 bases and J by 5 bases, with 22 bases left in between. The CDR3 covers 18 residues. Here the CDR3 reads CASSLASVVRGAITEAFF. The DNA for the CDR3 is TGTGCCAGCAGTTTAGCCTCAGTTGTGAGGGGGGCTATTACTGAAGCTTTCTTT.

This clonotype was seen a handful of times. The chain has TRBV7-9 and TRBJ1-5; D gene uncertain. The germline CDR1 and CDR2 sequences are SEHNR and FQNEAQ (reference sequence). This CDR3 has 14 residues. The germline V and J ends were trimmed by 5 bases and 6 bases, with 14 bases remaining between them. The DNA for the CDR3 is TGTGCCAGCAGCCCAAGCGAGGGTGTTCAGCCCCAGCATTTT. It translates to CASSPSEGVQPQHF.

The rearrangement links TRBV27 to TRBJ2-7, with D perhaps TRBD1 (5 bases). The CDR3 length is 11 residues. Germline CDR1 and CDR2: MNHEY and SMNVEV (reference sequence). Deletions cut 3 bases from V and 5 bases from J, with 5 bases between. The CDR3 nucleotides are TGTGCCAGCAGTTTCAGGGACGAGCAGTACTTC. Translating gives CASSFRDEQYF.

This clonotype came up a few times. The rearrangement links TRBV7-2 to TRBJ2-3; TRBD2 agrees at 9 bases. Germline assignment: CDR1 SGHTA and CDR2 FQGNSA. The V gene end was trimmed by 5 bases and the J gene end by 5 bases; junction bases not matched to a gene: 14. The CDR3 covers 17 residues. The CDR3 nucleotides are TGTGCCAGCAGCCCCCGACGGCAGCGGGGGGAAATAGATACGCAGTATTTT. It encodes CASSPRRQRGEIDTQYF.

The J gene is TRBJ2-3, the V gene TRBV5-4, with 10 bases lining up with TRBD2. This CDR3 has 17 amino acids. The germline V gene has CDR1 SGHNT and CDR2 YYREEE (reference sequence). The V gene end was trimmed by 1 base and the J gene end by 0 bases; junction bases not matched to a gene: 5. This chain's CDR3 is CASSLMGLASSTDTQYF. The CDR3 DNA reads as TGTGCCAGCAGCTTGATGGGACTAGCGTCTAGCACAGATACGCAGTATTTT.

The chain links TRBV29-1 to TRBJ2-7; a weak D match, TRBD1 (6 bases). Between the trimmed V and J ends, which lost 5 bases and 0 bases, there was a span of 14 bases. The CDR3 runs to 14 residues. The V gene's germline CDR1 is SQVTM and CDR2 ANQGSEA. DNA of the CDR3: TGCAGCGTTCTGGGGGACACCTCCTCCTACGAGCAGTACTTC. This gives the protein CSVLGDTSSYEQYF.

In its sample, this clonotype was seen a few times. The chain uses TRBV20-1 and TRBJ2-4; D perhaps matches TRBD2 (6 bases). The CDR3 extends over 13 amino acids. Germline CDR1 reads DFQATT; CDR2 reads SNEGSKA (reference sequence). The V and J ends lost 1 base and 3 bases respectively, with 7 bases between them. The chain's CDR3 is CSARGGDKNIQYF. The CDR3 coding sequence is TGCAGTGCTAGAGGGGGGGACAAAAACATTCAGTACTTC.

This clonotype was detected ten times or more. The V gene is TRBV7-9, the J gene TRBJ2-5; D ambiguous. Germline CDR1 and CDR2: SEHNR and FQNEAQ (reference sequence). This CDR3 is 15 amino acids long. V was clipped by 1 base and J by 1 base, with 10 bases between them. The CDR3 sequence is CASSLVQATQETQYF. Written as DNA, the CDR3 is TGTGCCAGCAGCTTAGTCCAGGCGACCCAAGAGACCCAGTACTTC.

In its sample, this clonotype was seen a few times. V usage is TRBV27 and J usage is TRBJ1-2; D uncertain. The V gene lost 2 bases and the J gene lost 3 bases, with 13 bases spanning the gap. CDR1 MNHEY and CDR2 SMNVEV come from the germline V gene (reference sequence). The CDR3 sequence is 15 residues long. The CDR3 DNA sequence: TGTGCCAGCAGTTTAGTTCCGGCGGCAGACTATGGCTACACCTTC. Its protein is CASSLVPAADYGYTF.

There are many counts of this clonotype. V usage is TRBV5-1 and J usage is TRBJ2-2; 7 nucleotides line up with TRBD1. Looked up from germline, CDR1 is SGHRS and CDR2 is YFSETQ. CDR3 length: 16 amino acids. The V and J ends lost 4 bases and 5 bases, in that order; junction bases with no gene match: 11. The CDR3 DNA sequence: TGCGCCAGCAGCCTGTACAGGGGCGGTGTAACCGGGGAGCTGTTTTTT. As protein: CASSLYRGGVTGELFF. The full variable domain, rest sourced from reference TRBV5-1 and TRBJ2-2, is KAGVTQTPRYLIKTRGQQVTLSCSPISGHRSVSWYQQTPGQGLQFLFEYFSETQRNKGNFPGRFSGRQFSNSRSEMNVSTLELGDSALYLCASSLYRGGVTGELFFGEGSRLTVL.

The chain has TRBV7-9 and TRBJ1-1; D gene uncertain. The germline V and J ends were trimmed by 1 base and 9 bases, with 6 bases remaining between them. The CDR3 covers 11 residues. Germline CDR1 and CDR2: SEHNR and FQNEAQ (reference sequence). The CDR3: CASSLEGQAFF. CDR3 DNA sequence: TGTGCCAGCAGCTTAGAAGGACAAGCTTTCTTT.

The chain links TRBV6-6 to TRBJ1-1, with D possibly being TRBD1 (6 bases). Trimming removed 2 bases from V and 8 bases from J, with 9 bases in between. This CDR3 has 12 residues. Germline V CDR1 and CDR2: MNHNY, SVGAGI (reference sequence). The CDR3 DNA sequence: TGTGCCAGCAGTTACGGGACAAAAGAAGCTTTCTTT. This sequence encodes CASSYGTKEAFF.

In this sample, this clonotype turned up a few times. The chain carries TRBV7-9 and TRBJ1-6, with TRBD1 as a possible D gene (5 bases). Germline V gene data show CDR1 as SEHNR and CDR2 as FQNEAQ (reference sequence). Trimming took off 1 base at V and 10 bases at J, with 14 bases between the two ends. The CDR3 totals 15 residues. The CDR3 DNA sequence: TGTGCCAGCAGCTTAGAAGGAGGGACGGGCTCACCCCTCCACTTT. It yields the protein CASSLEGGTGSPLHF.

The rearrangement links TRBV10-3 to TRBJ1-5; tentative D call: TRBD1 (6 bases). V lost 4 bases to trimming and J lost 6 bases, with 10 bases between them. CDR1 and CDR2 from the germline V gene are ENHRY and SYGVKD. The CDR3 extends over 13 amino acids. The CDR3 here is CAISGGRGQPQHF. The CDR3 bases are TGTGCCATCAGTGGGGGGCGCGGTCAGCCCCAGCATTTT.

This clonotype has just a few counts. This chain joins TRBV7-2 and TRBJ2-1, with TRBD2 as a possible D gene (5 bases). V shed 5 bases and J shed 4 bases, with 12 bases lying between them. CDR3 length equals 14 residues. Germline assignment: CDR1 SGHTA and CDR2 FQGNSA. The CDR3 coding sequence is TGTGCCAGCAGCAACTCGACTATTTACAATGAGCAGTTCTTC. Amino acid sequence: CASSNSTIYNEQFF.